The next 9 T cell receptor beta chains were all read from a single sample in a study of T cells in Graves' hyperthyroidism and ophthalmopathy. Amplified TCR beta CDR3 regions derived from RNA transcripts. With the HTBI primer set, the TCR CDR3 went through a first round of RT-PCR. TCRdb reanalysed the multiplex PCR reads using MiXCR and keeps one entry per CDR3 protein. The sample shows approximately 520,000 distinct CDR3 sequences, around a quarter of them seen only once. Material for sequencing was blood. All receptors derive from a woman aged 25-40 years with Graves' ophthalmopathy.

This clonotype was seen ten or more times. This chain links TRBV27 with TRBJ2-7, with TRBD2 identical over 11 bases. This CDR3 contains 15 residues. The ends lost 5 bases at V and 2 bases at J; junction bases unmatched: 5. Germline CDR1 and CDR2: MNHEY and SMNVEV (reference sequence). For the CDR3, the DNA is TGTGCCAGCAGTCACTCACTAGCGGGGGCCTACGAGCAGTACTTC. It codes for CASSHSLAGAYEQYF.

This clonotype was detected many times. V and J are TRBV7-6 and TRBJ2-5, with 7 bases fitting TRBD1. The CDR3 is 13 residues long. The ends lost 5 bases at V and 9 bases at J; junction bases unmatched: 9. Germline CDR1 and CDR2: SGHVS and FNYEAQ. The CDR3 sequence: CASSPGTVGAQYF. For the CDR3, the DNA is TGTGCCAGCAGCCCTGGGACAGTGGGGGCCCAGTACTTC.

Points on this clonotype: A clone one base away is much larger, so this may be a read error. The J gene is TRBJ2-7, the V gene TRBV19; 10 bases line up with TRBD1. The germline gives CDR1 LNHDA, CDR2 SQIVND (reference sequence). This CDR3 is built from 14 residues. The CDR3 DNA is TGTGCCAGTACCCAGGGACAGGGGCCCTACGATCAGTACTTC. Protein sequence: CASTQGQGPYDQYF.

This clonotype was found once. Possible read error: a much larger clone is one base away. This chain connects TRBV20-1 to TRBJ2-5; D is unresolved. Trimming shortened V by 7 bases and J by 5 bases, and 17 bases separated the two germline ends. CDR1 and CDR2 from the germline V gene are DFQATT and SNEGSKA (reference sequence). The CDR3 is made up of 13 amino acids. The CDR3 coding sequence is TGCAGTGGAACACGGGTCCCTGGGGAGACCCAGTACTTC. This encodes CSGTRVPGETQYF.

In its sample, this clonotype was seen many times. V usage is TRBV7-2 and J usage is TRBJ2-7; 7 bases align to TRBD1. Germline CDR1 and CDR2: SGHTA and FQGNSA. After removal of 4 bases from V and 3 bases from J, the junction contained 6 bases not matched to a gene. CDR3 size: 14 residues. CDR3 DNA sequence: TGTGCCAGCAGCTCAAGACAGGGACGCTACGAGCAGTACTTC. This translates into CASSSRQGRYEQYF. Drawing the rest from reference TRBV7-2 and TRBJ2-7, the complete variable domain is GAGVSQSPSNKVTEKGKDVELRCDPISGHTALYWYRQSLGQGLEFLIYFQGNSAPDKSGLPSDRFSAERTGGSVSTLTIQRTQQEDSAVYLCASSSRQGRYEQYFGPGTRLTVT.

V gene TRBV12-3 or TRBV12-4 combines with J gene TRBJ2-2; 7 bases are shared with TRBD2. This CDR3 has 13 residues. Losses at the gene ends were 3 bases for V and 8 bases for J; bases not matched to a gene: 3. In DNA form, the CDR3 reads TGTGCCAGCAGTTTCGGGGGGAGAGGGGAGCTGTTTTTT. The encoded protein is CASSFGGRGELFF.

The chain recombines TRBV20-1 with TRBJ2-5; TRBD2 matches 7 bases. The CDR3 spans 12 residues. The V gene end was trimmed by 5 bases and the J gene end by 5 bases; junction bases not matched to a gene: 5. The germline CDR1 and CDR2 sequences are DFQATT and SNEGSKA (reference sequence). The CDR3 is CSAEQGGETQYF. As DNA, the CDR3 is TGCAGTGCTGAGCAGGGAGGGGAGACCCAGTACTTC.

The V and J genes are TRBV11-2 and TRBJ1-2, with 7 positions matching TRBD1. Germline trimming cut 4 bases from V and 2 bases from J; bases unmatched to any gene: 10. The CDR3 extends over 16 amino acids. CDR1 SGHAT and CDR2 FQNNGV come from the germline V gene. In nucleotides, the CDR3 is TGTGCCAGCAGCTCCGGAAGGGGGCTTCTCAACTATGGCTACACCTTC. Translating it yields CASSSGRGLLNYGYTF.

This clonotype has ten or more counts. The gene calls are TRBV2 and TRBJ2-5; 11 nucleotides match TRBD2. This CDR3 is built from 18 residues. Per germline, CDR1 SNHLY and CDR2 FYNNEI. J gave up 0 bases and V 4 bases, and 10 bases lay outside the gene matches. CDR3 nucleotide sequence: TGTGCCAGCAGTGCCAGGCTAGCGGGGGGTCTGTACCAAGAGACCCAGTACTTC. This gives the protein CASSARLAGGLYQETQYF.